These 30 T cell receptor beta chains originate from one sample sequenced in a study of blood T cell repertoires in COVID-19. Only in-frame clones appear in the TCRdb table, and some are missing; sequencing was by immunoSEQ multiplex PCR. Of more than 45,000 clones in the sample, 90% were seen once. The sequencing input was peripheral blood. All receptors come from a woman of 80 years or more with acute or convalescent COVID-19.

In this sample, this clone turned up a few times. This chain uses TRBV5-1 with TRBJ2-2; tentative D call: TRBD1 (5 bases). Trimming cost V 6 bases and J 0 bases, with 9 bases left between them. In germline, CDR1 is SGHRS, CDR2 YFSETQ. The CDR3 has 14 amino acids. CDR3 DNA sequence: TGCGCCAGCACGGACAATACGAACACCGGGGAGCTGTTTTTT. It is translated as CASTDNTNTGELFF.

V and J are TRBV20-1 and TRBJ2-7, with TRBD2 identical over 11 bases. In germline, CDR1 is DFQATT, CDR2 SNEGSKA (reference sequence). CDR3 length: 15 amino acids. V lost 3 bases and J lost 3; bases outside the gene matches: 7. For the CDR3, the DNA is TGCAGTGCTAGTGACGAGACTAGCGGGAACTACGAGCAGTACTTC. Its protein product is CSASDETSGNYEQYF.

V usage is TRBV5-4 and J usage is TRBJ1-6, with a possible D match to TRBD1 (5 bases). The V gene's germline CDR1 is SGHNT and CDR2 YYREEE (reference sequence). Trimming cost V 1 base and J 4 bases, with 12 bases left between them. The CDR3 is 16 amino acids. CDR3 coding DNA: TGTGCCAGCAGCTTGTTGGGCGGGGGATATAATTCACCCCTCCACTTT. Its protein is CASSLLGGGYNSPLHF.

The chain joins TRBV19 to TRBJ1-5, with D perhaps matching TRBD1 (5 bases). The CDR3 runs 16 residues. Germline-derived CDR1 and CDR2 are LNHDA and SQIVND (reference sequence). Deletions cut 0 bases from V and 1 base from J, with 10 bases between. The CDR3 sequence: CASSIDPGLSNQPQHF. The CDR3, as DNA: TGTGCCAGTAGTATAGATCCAGGGTTGAGCAATCAGCCCCAGCATTTT.

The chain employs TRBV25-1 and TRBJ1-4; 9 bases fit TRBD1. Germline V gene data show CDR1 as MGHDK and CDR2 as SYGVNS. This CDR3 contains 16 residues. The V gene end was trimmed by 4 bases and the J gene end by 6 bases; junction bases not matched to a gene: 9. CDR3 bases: TGTGCCAGCAGTGTCTACAGGGGGCGGGAGGATGAAAAACTGTTTTTT. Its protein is CASSVYRGREDEKLFF.

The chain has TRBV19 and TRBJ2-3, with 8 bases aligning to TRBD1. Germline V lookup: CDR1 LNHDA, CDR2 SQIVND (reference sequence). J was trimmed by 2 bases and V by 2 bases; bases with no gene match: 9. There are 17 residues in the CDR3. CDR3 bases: TGTGCCAGTAGTATACGAGGACAGGGCACCCACACAGATACGCAGTATTTT. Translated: CASSIRGQGTHTDTQYF.

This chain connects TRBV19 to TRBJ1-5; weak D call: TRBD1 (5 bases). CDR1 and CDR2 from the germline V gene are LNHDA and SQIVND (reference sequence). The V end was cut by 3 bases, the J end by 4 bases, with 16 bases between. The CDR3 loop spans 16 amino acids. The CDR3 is CASSMVKGYGNQPQHF. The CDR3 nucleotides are TGTGCCAGTAGTATGGTTAAGGGGTATGGGAATCAGCCCCAGCATTTT.

In DNA, the CDR3 is TGTGCCAGCTCACTGTTCACAGGGAGCTCCTACGAGCAGTACTTC. Its translation is CASSLFTGSSYEQYF. This chain links TRBV18 with TRBJ2-7; tentatively, D is TRBD1 (6 bases). The germline gives CDR1 KGHSH, CDR2 LQKENI. V was pared by 4 bases and J by 0 bases, with 13 bases between. CDR3 length equals 15 residues.

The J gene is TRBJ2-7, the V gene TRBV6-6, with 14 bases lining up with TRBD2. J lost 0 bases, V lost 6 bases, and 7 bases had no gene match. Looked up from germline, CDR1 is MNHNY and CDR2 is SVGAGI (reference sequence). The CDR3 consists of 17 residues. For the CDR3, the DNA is TGTGCCAGCAGCCGACTAGCGGGAGGGCCTAGCTCCTACGAGCAGTACTTC. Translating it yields CASSRLAGGPSSYEQYF.

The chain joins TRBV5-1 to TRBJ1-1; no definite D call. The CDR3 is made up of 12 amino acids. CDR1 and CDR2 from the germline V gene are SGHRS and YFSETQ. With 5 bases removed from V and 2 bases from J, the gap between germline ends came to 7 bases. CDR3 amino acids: CASSSSNTEAFF. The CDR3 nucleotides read TGCGCCAGCAGTTCGTCCAACACTGAAGCTTTCTTT. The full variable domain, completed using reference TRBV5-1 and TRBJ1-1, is KAGVTQTPRYLIKTRGQQVTLSCSPISGHRSVSWYQQTPGQGLQFLFEYFSETQRNKGNFPGRFSGRQFSNSRSEMNVSTLELGDSALYLCASSSSNTEAFFGQGTRLTVV.

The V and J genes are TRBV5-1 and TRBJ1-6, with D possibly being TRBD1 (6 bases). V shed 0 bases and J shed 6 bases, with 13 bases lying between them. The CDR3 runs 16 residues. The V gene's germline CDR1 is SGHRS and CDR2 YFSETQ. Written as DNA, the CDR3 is TGCGCCAGCAGCTTGGAAAGACAGGCGTCTAATTCACCCCTCCACTTT. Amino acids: CASSLERQASNSPLHF.

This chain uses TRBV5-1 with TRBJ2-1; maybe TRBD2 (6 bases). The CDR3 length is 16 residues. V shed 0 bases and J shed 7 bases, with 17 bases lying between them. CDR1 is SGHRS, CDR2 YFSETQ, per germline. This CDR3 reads CASSLVTSQGGNEQFF. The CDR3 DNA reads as TGCGCCAGCAGCTTGGTGACCAGCCAAGGAGGGAATGAGCAGTTCTTC.

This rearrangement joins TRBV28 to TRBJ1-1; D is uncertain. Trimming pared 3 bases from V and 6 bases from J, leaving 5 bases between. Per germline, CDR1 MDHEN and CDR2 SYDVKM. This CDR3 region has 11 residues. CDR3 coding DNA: TGTGCCAGCAGTTTGCGTGCTGAAGCTTTCTTT. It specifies CASSLRAEAFF.

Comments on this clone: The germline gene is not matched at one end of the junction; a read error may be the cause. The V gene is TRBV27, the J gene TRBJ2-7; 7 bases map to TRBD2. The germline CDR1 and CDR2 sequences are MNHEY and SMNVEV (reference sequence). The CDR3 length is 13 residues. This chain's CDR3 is CASSLSVASGRAF. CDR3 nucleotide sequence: TGTGCCAGCAGTTTATCAGTGGCTAGCGGACGGGCCTTC.

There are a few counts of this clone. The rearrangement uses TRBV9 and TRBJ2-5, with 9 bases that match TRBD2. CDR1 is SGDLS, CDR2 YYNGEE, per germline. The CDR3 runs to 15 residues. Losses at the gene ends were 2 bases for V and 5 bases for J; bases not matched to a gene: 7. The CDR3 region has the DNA TGTGCCAGCAGCGTTGGTCCTAGCGGGGAGGAGACCCAGTACTTC. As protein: CASSVGPSGEETQYF.

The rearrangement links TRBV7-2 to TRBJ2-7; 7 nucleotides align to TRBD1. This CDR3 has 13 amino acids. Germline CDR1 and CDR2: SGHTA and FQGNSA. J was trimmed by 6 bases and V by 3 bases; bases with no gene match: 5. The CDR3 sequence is CASSLEDRSEQYF. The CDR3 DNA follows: TGTGCCAGCAGCTTGGAGGACAGGAGCGAGCAGTACTTC. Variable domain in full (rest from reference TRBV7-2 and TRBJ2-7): GAGVSQSPSNKVTEKGKDVELRCDPISGHTALYWYRQSLGQGLEFLIYFQGNSAPDKSGLPSDRFSAERTGGSVSTLTIQRTQQEDSAVYLCASSLEDRSEQYFGPGTRLTVT.

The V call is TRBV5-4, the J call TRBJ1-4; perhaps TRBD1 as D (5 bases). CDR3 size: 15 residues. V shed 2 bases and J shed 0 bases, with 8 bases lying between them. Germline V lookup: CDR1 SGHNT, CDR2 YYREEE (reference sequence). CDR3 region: CASSFQGATNEKLFF. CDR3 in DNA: TGTGCCAGCAGCTTTCAAGGGGCAACTAATGAAAAACTGTTTTTT.

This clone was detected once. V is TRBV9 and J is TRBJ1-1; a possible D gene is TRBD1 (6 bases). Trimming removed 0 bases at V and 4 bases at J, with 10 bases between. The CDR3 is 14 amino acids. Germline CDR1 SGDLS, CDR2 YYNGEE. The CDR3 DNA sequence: TGTGCCAGCAGCGTAGGGGAGGGGGGCACTGAAGCTTTCTTT. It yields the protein CASSVGEGGTEAFF.

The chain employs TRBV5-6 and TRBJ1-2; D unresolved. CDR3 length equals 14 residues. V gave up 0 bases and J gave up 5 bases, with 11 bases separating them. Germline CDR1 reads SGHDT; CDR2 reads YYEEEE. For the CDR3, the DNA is TGTGCCAGCAGCTTGGGGAGCTGGACTTATGGCTACACCTTC. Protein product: CASSLGSWTYGYTF.

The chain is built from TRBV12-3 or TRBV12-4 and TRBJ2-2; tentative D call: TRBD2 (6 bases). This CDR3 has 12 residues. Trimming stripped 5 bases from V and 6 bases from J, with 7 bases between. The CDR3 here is CASSGGAGELFF. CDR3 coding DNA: TGTGCCAGCAGTGGCGGGGCCGGGGAGCTGTTTTTT.

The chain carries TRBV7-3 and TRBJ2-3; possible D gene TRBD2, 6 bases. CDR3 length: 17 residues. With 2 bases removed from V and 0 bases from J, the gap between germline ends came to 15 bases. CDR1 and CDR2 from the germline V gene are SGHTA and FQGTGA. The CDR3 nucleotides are TGTGCCAGCAGCTTACAGCGCCTAGCGAGAAGCACAGATACGCAGTATTTT. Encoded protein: CASSLQRLARSTDTQYF.

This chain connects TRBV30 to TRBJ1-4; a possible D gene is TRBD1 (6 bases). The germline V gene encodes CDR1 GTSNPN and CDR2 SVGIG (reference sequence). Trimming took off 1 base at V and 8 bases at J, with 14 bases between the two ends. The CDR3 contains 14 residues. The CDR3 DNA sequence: TGTGCCTGGAGTGCCAAGGACAGAAAAGAAAAACTGTTTTTT. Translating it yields CAWSAKDRKEKLFF. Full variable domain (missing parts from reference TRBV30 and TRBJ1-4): SQTIHQWPATLVQPVGSPLSLECTVEGTSNPNLYWYRQAAGRGLQLLFYSVGIGQISSEVPQNLSASRPQDRQFILSSKKLLLSDSGFYLCAWSAKDRKEKLFFGSGTQLSVL.

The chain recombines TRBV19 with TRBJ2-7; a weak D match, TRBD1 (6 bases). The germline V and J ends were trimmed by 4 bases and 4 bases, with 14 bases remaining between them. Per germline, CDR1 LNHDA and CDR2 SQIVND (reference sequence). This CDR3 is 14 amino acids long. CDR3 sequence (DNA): TGTGCCAGTAGTAGCCAGGGGATGGGGTACGAGCAGTACTTC. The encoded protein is CASSSQGMGYEQYF.

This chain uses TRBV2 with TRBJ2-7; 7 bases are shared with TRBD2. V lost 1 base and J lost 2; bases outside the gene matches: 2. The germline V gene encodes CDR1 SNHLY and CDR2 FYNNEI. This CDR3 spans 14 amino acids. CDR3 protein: CASSEGTRAYEQYF. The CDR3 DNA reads TGTGCCAGCAGTGAAGGGACTAGGGCCTACGAGCAGTACTTC.

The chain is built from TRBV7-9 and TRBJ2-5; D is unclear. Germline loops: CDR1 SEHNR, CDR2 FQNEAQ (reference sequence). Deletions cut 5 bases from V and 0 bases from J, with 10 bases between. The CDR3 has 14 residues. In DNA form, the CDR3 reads TGTGCCAGCAGCCAGCCTACAGACCAAGAGACCCAGTACTTC. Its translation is CASSQPTDQETQYF.

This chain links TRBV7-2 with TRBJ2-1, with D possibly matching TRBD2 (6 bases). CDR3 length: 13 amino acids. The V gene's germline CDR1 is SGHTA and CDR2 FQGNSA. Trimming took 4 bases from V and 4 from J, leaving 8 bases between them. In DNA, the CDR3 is TGTGCCAGCAGCTCCGGGACTTACAATGAGCAGTTCTTC. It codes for CASSSGTYNEQFF. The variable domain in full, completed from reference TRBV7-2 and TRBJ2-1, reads GAGVSQSPSNKVTEKGKDVELRCDPISGHTALYWYRQSLGQGLEFLIYFQGNSAPDKSGLPSDRFSAERTGGSVSTLTIQRTQQEDSAVYLCASSSGTYNEQFFGPGTRLTVL.

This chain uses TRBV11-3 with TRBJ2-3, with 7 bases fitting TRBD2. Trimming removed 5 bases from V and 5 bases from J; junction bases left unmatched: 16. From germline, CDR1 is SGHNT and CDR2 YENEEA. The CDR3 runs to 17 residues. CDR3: CASSPGIGGYWVDTQYF. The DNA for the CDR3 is TGTGCCAGCAGCCCCGGCATCGGGGGGTACTGGGTAGATACGCAGTATTTT.

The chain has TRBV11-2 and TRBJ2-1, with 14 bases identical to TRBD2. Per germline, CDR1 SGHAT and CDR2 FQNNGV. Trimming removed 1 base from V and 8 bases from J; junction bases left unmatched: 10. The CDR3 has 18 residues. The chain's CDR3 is CASSLARLAGGVGDEQFF. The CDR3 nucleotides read TGTGCCAGCAGCTTAGCCCGACTAGCGGGGGGGGTCGGGGATGAGCAGTTCTTC.

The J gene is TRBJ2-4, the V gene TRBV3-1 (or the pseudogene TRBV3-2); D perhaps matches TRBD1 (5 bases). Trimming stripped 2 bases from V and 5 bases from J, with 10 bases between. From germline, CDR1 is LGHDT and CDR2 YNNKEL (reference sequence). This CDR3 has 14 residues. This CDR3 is CASSQRVGENIQYF. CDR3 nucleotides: TGTGCCAGCAGCCAACGGGTAGGGGAAAACATTCAGTACTTC.

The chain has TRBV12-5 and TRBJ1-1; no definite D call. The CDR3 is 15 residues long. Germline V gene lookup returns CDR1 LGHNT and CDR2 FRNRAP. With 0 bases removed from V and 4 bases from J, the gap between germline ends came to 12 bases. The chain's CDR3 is CASGLVGPRGTEAFF. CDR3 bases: TGTGCTAGTGGTTTGGTAGGACCTCGGGGCACTGAAGCTTTCTTT. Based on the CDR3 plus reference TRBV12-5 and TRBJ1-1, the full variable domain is DARVTQTPRHKVTEMGQEVTMRCQPILGHNTVFWYRQTMMQGLELLAYFRNRAPLDDSGMPKDRFSAEMPDATLATLKIQPSEPRDSAVYFCASGLVGPRGTEAFFGQGTRLTVV.